The 24 T cell receptor beta chains below all came from one sample that was sequenced in a study of T cells in Graves' hyperthyroidism and ophthalmopathy (dated by TCRdb to between 2018 and 2021). Libraries came from multiplex PCR. The sequencing machine was an Illumina HiSeq 2000. The TCR beta CDR3 regions were amplified from the RNA transcripts. For the first round of RT-PCR on the TCR CDR3, the HTBI primer set was used together with the Qiagen OneStep RT-PCR kit. TCRdb's own reprocessing of the public reads used fastp at Q25 and MiXCR and kept productive beta chains. Entries are consolidated by CDR3 protein sequence, retaining the most common genes and DNA. The sample includes around 250,000 distinct CDR3 sequences, with approximately 23% observed a single time. The ten biggest clones cover around 32% of the sample. The sequenced material came from blood. The receptors come from a woman aged 40 to 50 with Graves' ophthalmopathy.

This clonotype occurred many times. The rearrangement uses TRBV27 and TRBJ1-2; D is perhaps TRBD1 (5 bases). The CDR3 sequence is 13 residues long. Germline V lookup: CDR1 MNHEY, CDR2 SMNVEV (reference sequence). Trimming removed 5 bases at V and 6 bases at J, with 13 bases between. CDR3 region: CASSTQGKDGYTF. In nucleotides, the CDR3 is TGTGCCAGCAGTACTCAGGGCAAGGATGGCTACACCTTC.

In this sample, this clonotype turned up many times. The chain employs TRBV24-1 and TRBJ2-5; perhaps TRBD2 as D (6 bases). CDR1 and CDR2 from the germline V gene are KGHDR and SFDVKD. The V and J ends lost 1 base and 7 bases respectively, with 21 bases between them. This CDR3 region has 17 residues. This chain's CDR3 is CATSDLEVGGCVWTQYF. The CDR3 nucleotides read TGTGCCACCAGTGATTTAGAGGTGGGAGGTTGCGTCTGGACCCAGTACTTC.

There are many counts of this clonotype. As DNA, the CDR3 is TGTGCCAGCAGTTACGAGTTATCCACCGGGGAGCTGTTTTTT. Translation gives CASSYELSTGELFF. The V gene is TRBV6-5, the J gene TRBJ2-2; no reliable D call. The germline gives CDR1 MNHEY, CDR2 SVGAGI. The length of the CDR3 is 14 residues. V shed 2 bases and J shed 4 bases, with 8 bases lying between them.

This clonotype was seen ten or more times. The chain combines TRBV28 with TRBJ2-5, with a tentative D call TRBD2 (6 bases). The CDR3 has 17 amino acids. CDR1 and CDR2 from the germline V gene are MDHEN and SYDVKM. Deletions cut 5 bases from V and 2 bases from J, with 21 bases between. The CDR3 loop is CASSHRGLRAGQETQYF. In DNA, the CDR3 is TGTGCCAGCAGTCACCGGGGACTGAGGGCGGGTCAAGAGACCCAGTACTTC.

At least ten counts were recorded for this clonotype. V gene TRBV28 combines with J gene TRBJ2-7; D ambiguous. This CDR3 comprises 14 residues. V shed 1 base and J shed 3 bases, with 10 bases lying between them. The germline V gene has CDR1 MDHEN and CDR2 SYDVKM. Here the CDR3 DNA reads TGTGCCAGCAGTTTATTCTCGGGCCACTACGAGCAGTACTTC. It codes for CASSLFSGHYEQYF.

The chain employs TRBV6-1 and TRBJ1-1; D possibly corresponds to TRBD1 (5 bases). The V and J ends lost 6 bases and 4 bases respectively, with 15 bases between them. Germline V CDR1 and CDR2: MNHNS, SASEGT. The CDR3 has 14 residues. The CDR3 reads CASSPGTAATEAFF. The CDR3 nucleotides read TGTGCCAGCAGCCCCGGGACGGCCGCCACTGAAGCTTTCTTT.

In its sample, this clonotype was seen many times. The rearrangement uses TRBV28 and TRBJ2-2; 7 bases align to TRBD2. There are 14 residues in the CDR3. V lost 4 bases and J lost 1; bases outside the gene matches: 0. The germline V gene encodes CDR1 MDHEN and CDR2 SYDVKM. CDR3 DNA sequence: TGTGCCAGCAGTTGGGGGGGGAACACCGGGGAGCTGTTTTTT. Translated, it gives CASSWGGNTGELFF.

In its sample, this clonotype was seen many times. The V gene is TRBV16, the J gene TRBJ1-1, with 7 bases lining up with TRBD1. The J segment lost 4 bases and the V segment lost 1 base, leaving 9 bases of the junction unmatched. The CDR3 loop spans 16 amino acids. Germline CDR1 is KGHSY and CDR2 is FQNENV. The CDR3 coding sequence is TGTGCCAGCAGCCAATACGGTGCAGGGGGAGGCACTGAAGCTTTCTTT. As protein: CASSQYGAGGGTEAFF.

The table lists this clonotype with many counts. This rearrangement joins TRBV6-1 to TRBJ2-2; no definite D call. Germline assignment: CDR1 MNHNS and CDR2 SASEGT. This CDR3 has 13 residues. V lost 11 bases, J lost 1 base, and 11 bases lay in between. The CDR3 region is CAFQDGNTGELFF. CDR3 nucleotide sequence: TGTGCCTTCCAGGACGGGAACACCGGGGAGCTGTTTTTT.

This clonotype occurred once. V and J are TRBV28 and TRBJ1-1; tentatively, D is TRBD1 (6 bases). There are 14 residues in the CDR3. Looked up from germline, CDR1 is MDHEN and CDR2 is SYDVKM. V was cut by 4 bases and J by 5 bases, with 14 bases left in between. The CDR3 nucleotides read TGTGCCAGCAGTTACTCAGGGGTCGGGACTGAAGCTTTCTTT. It specifies CASSYSGVGTEAFF.

This clonotype was observed at least ten times. The chain is built from TRBV3-1 and TRBJ2-5, with 8 bases aligning to TRBD2. V was clipped by 5 bases and J by 5 bases; unmatched bases: 10. Germline loops: CDR1 LGHDT, CDR2 YNNKEL (reference sequence). The CDR3 runs to 15 residues. The CDR3 nucleotides read TGTGCCAGCAGCGTCCCGGGACTAGGTATGGAGACCCAGTACTTC. It codes for CASSVPGLGMETQYF.

CDR3 coding DNA: TGCAGTGCTGTGACTAGCGGGAGGCCGGACGAGCAGTACTTC. Its protein product is CSAVTSGRPDEQYF. The chain recombines TRBV20-1 with TRBJ2-7, with 13 nucleotides matching TRBD2. The germline V gene encodes CDR1 DFQATT and CDR2 SNEGSKA (reference sequence). V gave up 5 bases and J gave up 5 bases; unmatched junction bases: 6. This CDR3 spans 14 amino acids.

The chain links TRBV7-2 to TRBJ1-2, with a weak D call TRBD1 (5 bases). The germline CDR1 and CDR2 sequences are SGHTA and FQGNSA. This CDR3 is built from 13 residues. V lost 1 base and J lost 7, with 10 bases in between. DNA of the CDR3: TGTGCCAGCAGCTTAGGAGGGGATAGTGGCTACACCTTC. Its translation: CASSLGGDSGYTF.

This clonotype was seen ten or more times. The rearrangement links TRBV7-2 to TRBJ2-7; TRBD1 matches at 10 bases. The CDR3 is made up of 12 amino acids. Germline loops: CDR1 SGHTA, CDR2 FQGNSA. The V gene end was trimmed by 4 bases and the J gene end by 7 bases; junction bases not matched to a gene: 1. DNA of the CDR3: TGTGCCAGCAGCTCGGGACAGGGGGAGCAGTACTTC. This encodes CASSSGQGEQYF.

There are many counts of this clonotype. The V gene is TRBV4-2, the J gene TRBJ2-5; 7 positions match TRBD2. J gave up 1 base and V 2 bases, and 1 base lay outside the gene matches. Germline V gene data show CDR1 as LGHNA and CDR2 as YNFKEQ. This CDR3 is built from 14 residues. The CDR3 is CASSQPSGQETQYF. The CDR3 DNA is TGTGCCAGCAGCCAACCTAGCGGCCAAGAGACCCAGTACTTC.

This clonotype was observed at least ten times. The chain combines TRBV10-3 with TRBJ1-2, with 8 bases that match TRBD1. This CDR3 has 12 residues. V shed 5 bases, J shed 7 bases, and the junction held 3 bases outside the gene matches. Germline-derived CDR1 and CDR2 are ENHRY and SYGVKD. This CDR3 reads CAISRDRGGYTF. The CDR3 region has the DNA TGTGCCATCAGTCGCGACAGGGGTGGCTACACCTTC.

This clonotype has at least ten counts. V and J are TRBV11-2 and TRBJ2-2; 12 nucleotides align to TRBD2. Germline CDR1 SGHAT, CDR2 FQNNGV. Trimming removed 7 bases from V and 0 bases from J; junction bases left unmatched: 9. This CDR3 has 18 amino acids. CDR3 protein: CASTPGLAGRTNTGELFF. CDR3 nucleotide sequence: TGTGCCAGCACCCCGGGACTAGCGGGCCGTACGAACACCGGGGAGCTGTTTTTT. Together with reference TRBV11-2 and TRBJ2-2, the CDR3 gives the full variable domain: EAGVAQSPRYKIIEKRQSVAFWCNPISGHATLYWYQQILGQGPKLLIQFQNNGVVDDSQLPKDRFSAERLKGVDSTLKIQPAKLEDSAVYLCASTPGLAGRTNTGELFFGEGSRLTVL.

The count of this clonotype is one. This chain connects TRBV28 to TRBJ2-7, with 12 bases lining up with TRBD2. The junction had 8 bases not matched to a gene; V was cut back by 7 bases and J by 4 bases. The CDR3 length is 15 residues. Germline lookup yields CDR1 MDHEN and CDR2 SYDVKM. The CDR3 nucleotides are TGTGCCAGCAAAGAGGCGCTAGCGGGAGGGTACGAGCAGTACTTC. Translating it yields CASKEALAGGYEQYF. The entire variable domain, with the rest obtained from reference TRBV28 and TRBJ2-7, is as follows: DVKVTQSSRYLVKRTGEKVFLECVQDMDHENMFWYRQDPGLGLRLIYFSYDVKMKEKGDIPEGYSVSREKKERFSLILESASTNQTSMYLCASKEALAGGYEQYFGPGTRLTVT.

At least ten counts were recorded for this clonotype. V usage is TRBV28 and J usage is TRBJ1-5, with D possibly being TRBD1 (5 bases). Between the trimmed V and J ends, which lost 11 bases and 0 bases, there was a span of 14 bases. This CDR3 comprises 14 residues. Germline-derived CDR1 and CDR2 are MDHEN and SYDVKM. CDR3 sequence: CAGLGQGSNQPQHF. The CDR3 nucleotides are TGTGCCGGTCTAGGGCAGGGTAGCAATCAGCCCCAGCATTTT.

This clonotype was recorded many times. The rearrangement joins TRBV19 to TRBJ2-7, with 9 bases matching TRBD2. Germline V CDR1 and CDR2: LNHDA, SQIVND (reference sequence). This CDR3 spans 17 amino acids. The J segment lost 6 bases and the V segment lost 3 bases, leaving 15 bases of the junction unmatched. CDR3 DNA sequence: TGTGCCAGTAGTATTAGGAGAGGTGGTAGCGGGAGCACCGAGCAGTACTTC. This codes for CASSIRRGGSGSTEQYF. Combining the CDR3 with reference TRBV19 and TRBJ2-7 gives the whole variable domain DGGITQSPKYLFRKEGQNVTLSCEQNLNHDAMYWYRQDPGQGLRLIYYSQIVNDFQKGDIAEGYSVSREKKESFPLTVTSAQKNPTAFYLCASSIRRGGSGSTEQYFGPGTRLTVT.

This clonotype was observed many times. The V call is TRBV5-1, the J call TRBJ2-7; possibly TRBD2 for D (5 bases). V shed 4 bases and J shed 7 bases, with 18 bases lying between them. From germline, CDR1 is SGHRS and CDR2 YFSETQ. This CDR3 is built from 14 residues. CDR3: CASSPGLEAGEQYF. The CDR3 nucleotides are TGCGCCAGCAGCCCAGGATTGGAGGCTGGGGAGCAGTACTTC.

This clonotype was counted many times. This chain links TRBV20-1 with TRBJ1-5, with 9 bases that match TRBD1. There are 16 residues in the CDR3. The V gene end was trimmed by 4 bases and the J gene end by 4 bases; junction bases not matched to a gene: 11. CDR1 and CDR2 (germline): DFQATT, SNEGSKA (reference sequence). The CDR3 nucleotides are TGCAGTGCTATAGGCTACTACAGGGGGCCGAATCAGCCCCAGCATTTT. Translation gives CSAIGYYRGPNQPQHF.

V usage is TRBV6-1 and J usage is TRBJ2-2; 8 positions match TRBD2. J lost 3 bases, V lost 4 bases, and 4 bases had no gene match. The CDR3 is made up of 15 amino acids. From germline, CDR1 is MNHNS and CDR2 SASEGT. CDR3 sequence reads: CASSVAGLDTGELFF. The CDR3 DNA reads TGTGCCAGCAGTGTAGCGGGACTAGACACCGGGGAGCTGTTTTTT.

This clonotype came up many times. The chain recombines TRBV28 with TRBJ2-7; possible D gene TRBD2, 5 bases. Germline CDR1 MDHEN, CDR2 SYDVKM. The length of the CDR3 is 15 residues. Trimming cost V 4 bases and J 3 bases, with 16 bases left between them. The CDR3 here is CASSYLPASGYEQYF. In DNA, the CDR3 is TGTGCCAGCAGTTACTTACCCGCCAGCGGCTACGAGCAGTACTTC.